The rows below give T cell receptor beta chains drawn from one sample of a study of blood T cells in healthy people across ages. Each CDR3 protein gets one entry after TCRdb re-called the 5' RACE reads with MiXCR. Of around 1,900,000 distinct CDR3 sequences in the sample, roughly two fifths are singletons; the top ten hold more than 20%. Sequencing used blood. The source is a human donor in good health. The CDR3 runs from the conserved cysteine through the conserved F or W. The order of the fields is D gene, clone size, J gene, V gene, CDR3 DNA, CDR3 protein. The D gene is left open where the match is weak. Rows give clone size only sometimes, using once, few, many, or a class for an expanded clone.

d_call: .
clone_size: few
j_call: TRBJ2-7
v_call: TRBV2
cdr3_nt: TGTGCCAGCAGGGTTGAGGTTCTCTCCTACGAGCAGTACTTC
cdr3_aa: CASRVEVLSYEQYF

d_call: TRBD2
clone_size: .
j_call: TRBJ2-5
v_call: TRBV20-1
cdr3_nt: TGCAGTGCTAGAGAGAGGACTAGCGAAGAGACCCAGTACTTC
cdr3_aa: CSARERTSEETQYF

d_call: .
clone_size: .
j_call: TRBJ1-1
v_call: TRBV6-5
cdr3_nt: TGTGCCAGCAGTTACGACGGGGCGAAGGGGGGGAACACTGAAGCTTTCTTT
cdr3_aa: CASSYDGAKGGNTEAFF

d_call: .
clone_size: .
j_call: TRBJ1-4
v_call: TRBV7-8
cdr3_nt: TGTGCCAGCAGCTTATATGTTGCAACTAATGAAAAACTGTTTTTT
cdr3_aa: CASSLYVATNEKLFF

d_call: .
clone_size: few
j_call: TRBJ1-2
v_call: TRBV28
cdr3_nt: TGTGCCAGCAGGGCAACGTACAGGGCTTGGGGCTACACCTTC
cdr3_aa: CASRATYRAWGYTF

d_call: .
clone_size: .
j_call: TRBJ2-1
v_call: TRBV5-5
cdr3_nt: TGTGCCAGCAGCTTGGCCGGGTTGACTAGCTACAATGAGCAGTTCTTC
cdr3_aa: CASSLAGLTSYNEQFF

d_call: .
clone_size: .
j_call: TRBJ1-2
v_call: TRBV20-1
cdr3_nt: TGCAGTGCTATTCTTCGTGATAACTATGGCTACACCTTC
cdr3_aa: CSAILRDNYGYTF

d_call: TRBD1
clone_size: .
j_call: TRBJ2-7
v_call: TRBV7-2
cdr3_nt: TGTGCCAGCAGCGCGGACAGGGGTGGCTACGAGCAGTACTTC
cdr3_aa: CASSADRGGYEQYF

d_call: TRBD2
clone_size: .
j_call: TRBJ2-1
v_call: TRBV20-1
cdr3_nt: TGCAGTGCTAGTGAAGCGGGGGCGCCCGGAGGGGAGCAGTTCTTC
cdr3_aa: CSASEAGAPGGEQFF

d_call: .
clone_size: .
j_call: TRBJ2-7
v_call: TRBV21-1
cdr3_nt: TGTGCCACTCCCGGAGGACCCTCCTACGAGCAGTACTTC
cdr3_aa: CATPGGPSYEQYF

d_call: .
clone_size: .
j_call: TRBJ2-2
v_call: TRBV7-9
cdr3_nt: TGTGCCAGCTCAAACAGTGGGACCGGGGAGCTGTTTTTT
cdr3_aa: CASSNSGTGELFF

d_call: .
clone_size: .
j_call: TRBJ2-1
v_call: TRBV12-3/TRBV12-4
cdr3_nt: TGTGCCAGCAGGTCAGACGGGCAACACGAGTTCTTC
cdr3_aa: CASRSDGQHEFF

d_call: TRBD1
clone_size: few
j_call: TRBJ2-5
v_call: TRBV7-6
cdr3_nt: TGTGCCAGCTGTTGGACAGGGGGAGAGACCCAGTACTTC
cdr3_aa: CASCWTGGETQYF

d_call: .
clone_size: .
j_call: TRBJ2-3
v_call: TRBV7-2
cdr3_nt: TGTGCCAGCTTATTAAGCCACGCCACCACAGATACGCAGTATTTT
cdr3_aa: CASLLSHATTDTQYF